The 30 T cell receptor beta chains below come from one sample, sequenced in a study of blood T cell repertoires in COVID-19. Measured with immunoSEQ multiplex PCR; TCRdb has only the in-frame clones, and not every one. Among 150,000 to 180,000 clones listed, 80% to 90% were seen once. What was sequenced was peripheral blood. The source of these receptors is an older woman with COVID-19, enrolled during active disease.

The rearrangement links TRBV7-3 to TRBJ2-3; D gene unclear. CDR1 and CDR2 (germline): SGHTA, FQGTGA. V shed 3 bases and J shed 4 bases, with 2 bases lying between them. The length of the CDR3 is 11 residues. The DNA for the CDR3 is TGTGCCAGCAGCTTCGCAGATACGCAGTATTTT. It is translated as CASSFADTQYF. Full variable domain (outside the CDR3, taken from reference TRBV7-3 and TRBJ2-3): GAGVSQTPSNKVTEKGKYVELRCDPISGHTALYWYRQSLGQGPEFLIYFQGTGAADDSGLPNDRFFAVRPEGSVSTLKIQRTERGDSAVYLCASSFADTQYFGPGTRLTVL.

J is TRBJ1-2 and V is TRBV5-8; maybe TRBD1 (5 bases). V shed 4 bases and J shed 6 bases, with 22 bases lying between them. This CDR3 is built from 16 residues. In germline, CDR1 is SGHTS, CDR2 YDEGEE. The CDR3 nucleotides are TGTGCCAGCAGCGCCACCGGGACTCGGGTCGTTAATGGCTACACCTTC. Translating it yields CASSATGTRVVNGYTF.

A single count supports this clone. V gene TRBV18 combines with J gene TRBJ1-5, with 7 bases identical to TRBD1. With 4 bases clipped from V and 3 bases from J, the junction kept 12 bases outside the gene matches. This CDR3 comprises 17 residues. Germline-derived CDR1 and CDR2 are KGHSH and LQKENI. The CDR3 DNA reads as TGTGCCAGCTCACAAAATCCGGGACAGAGACTCAATCAGCCCCAGCATTTT. Encoded protein: CASSQNPGQRLNQPQHF.

The rearrangement joins TRBV2 to TRBJ1-6; 8 bases map to TRBD1. Germline CDR1 and CDR2: SNHLY and FYNNEI. The V segment lost 0 bases and the J segment 9 bases; nucleotides outside the gene matches: 7. The CDR3 contains 16 residues. The CDR3 is CASSEAPGTGGSPLHF. The CDR3 DNA reads TGTGCCAGCAGTGAAGCCCCCGGGACAGGAGGTTCACCCCTCCACTTT.

This rearrangement joins TRBV6-5 to TRBJ1-2, with D possibly matching TRBD1 (5 bases). CDR3 length: 13 residues. Trimming left V 8 bases short and J 5 bases short, with 15 bases between. CDR1 is MNHEY and CDR2 is SVGAGI in the germline V gene. Here the CDR3 reads CASLSRQPYGYTF. In DNA, the CDR3 is TGTGCCAGCCTCTCTCGACAGCCATATGGCTACACCTTC.

This clone was detected only a few times. This rearrangement joins TRBV19 to TRBJ2-1, with 7 bases aligning to TRBD1. With V trimmed by 5 bases and J by 4 bases, 8 bases remained unmatched. Per the germline V gene, CDR1 is LNHDA and CDR2 is SQIVND (reference sequence). There are 15 residues in the CDR3. DNA of the CDR3: TGTGCCAGTAGTGCGGACAGGTTAAATTACAATGAGCAGTTCTTC. Protein sequence: CASSADRLNYNEQFF. Filled out from reference TRBV19 and TRBJ2-1, the complete variable domain reads DGGITQSPKYLFRKEGQNVTLSCEQNLNHDAMYWYRQDPGQGLRLIYYSQIVNDFQKGDIAEGYSVSREKKESFPLTVTSAQKNPTAFYLCASSADRLNYNEQFFGPGTRLTVL.

This chain connects TRBV5-1 to TRBJ1-4, with D maybe TRBD1 (6 bases). V gave up 4 bases and J gave up 3 bases, with 10 bases separating them. The CDR3 is 14 amino acids. The germline gives CDR1 SGHRS, CDR2 YFSETQ. The CDR3 sequence: CASSVGQPNEKLFF. The CDR3 coding sequence is TGCGCCAGCAGCGTAGGACAGCCTAATGAAAAACTGTTTTTT.

V gene TRBV6-6 combines with J gene TRBJ1-2; D may be TRBD1 (5 bases). The CDR3 covers 17 residues. Germline V CDR1 and CDR2: MNHNY, SVGAGI (reference sequence). Trimming took 5 bases from V and 6 from J, leaving 25 bases between them. CDR3 DNA: TGTGCCAGCAGTCCGTCAATGGGGGGGACTGGGAAAGATGGCTACACCTTC. Its translation: CASSPSMGGTGKDGYTF.

Written as DNA, the CDR3 is TGCGCCAGCAGCGGGCAGGGGCCCCGCTATGGCTACACCTTC. Translated, it gives CASSGQGPRYGYTF. The genes are TRBV4-1 and TRBJ1-2, with a tentative D call TRBD1 (6 bases). V lost 5 bases to trimming and J lost 4 bases, with 14 bases between them. CDR1 and CDR2 (germline): MGHRA, YSYEKL. This CDR3 comprises 14 residues.

This clone has more than one count but fewer than ten. J is TRBJ2-1 and V is TRBV11-3; the match to TRBD2 covers 7 bases. CDR3 length: 15 residues. Looked up from germline, CDR1 is SGHNT and CDR2 is YENEEA. V lost 5 bases to trimming and J lost 3 bases; unmatched junction nucleotides: 7. The CDR3 spells CASSPTRGNYNEQFF. The CDR3 DNA sequence: TGTGCCAGCAGCCCTACGCGGGGGAACTACAATGAGCAGTTCTTC.

CDR3 sequence (DNA): TGTGCCACCAGTGCCAGCAGGGGATGGCGAGAGACCCAGTACTTC. It specifies CATSASRGWRETQYF. V and J are TRBV24-1 and TRBJ2-5, with D perhaps matching TRBD1 (6 bases). The CDR3 loop spans 15 amino acids. The V and J ends lost 5 bases and 4 bases respectively, with 16 bases between them. The germline gives CDR1 KGHDR, CDR2 SFDVKD.

The rearrangement joins TRBV3-1 (or the pseudogene TRBV3-2) to TRBJ1-3; 8 bases match TRBD1. This CDR3 has 17 residues. Germline CDR1 is LGHDT and CDR2 is YNNKEL (reference sequence). V gave up 3 bases and J gave up 1 base; unmatched junction bases: 8. The CDR3 spells CASSHYPGGSSGNTIYF. DNA of the CDR3: TGTGCCAGCAGCCACTACCCAGGGGGCTCTTCTGGAAACACCATATATTTT.

This clone showed up just a few times. CDR3 bases: TGCAGCGTTCTTGAGCGGGGATACAATGAGCAGTTCTTC. It specifies CSVLERGYNEQFF. V usage is TRBV29-1 and J usage is TRBJ2-1; 7 bases match TRBD2. CDR3 size: 13 residues. CDR1 SQVTM and CDR2 ANQGSEA come from the germline V gene. Germline trimming cut 5 bases from V and 4 bases from J; bases unmatched to any gene: 5.

The V gene is TRBV6-5, the J gene TRBJ1-3; D remains ambiguous. The CDR3 is made up of 11 amino acids. Germline loops: CDR1 MNHEY, CDR2 SVGAGI. V dropped 10 bases and J dropped 4 bases, with 8 bases sitting between them. Here the CDR3 reads CAMGAGNTIYF. CDR3 bases: TGTGCCATGGGAGCCGGAAACACCATATATTTT.

The V gene is TRBV7-2, the J gene TRBJ1-1, with 7 bases aligning to TRBD1. J was trimmed by 4 bases and V by 1 base; bases with no gene match: 9. The CDR3 spans 16 residues. In germline, CDR1 is SGHTA, CDR2 FQGNSA. CDR3 in DNA: TGTGCCAGCAGCTTAGGGAGGGTCAGGGGGGCCACTGAAGCTTTCTTT. This gives the protein CASSLGRVRGATEAFF.

The J gene is TRBJ2-2, the V gene TRBV5-1, with 9 bases fitting TRBD2. In germline, CDR1 is SGHRS, CDR2 YFSETQ. This CDR3 is 14 amino acids long. V lost 2 bases and J lost 5; bases outside the gene matches: 1. CDR3 sequence reads: CASSLSGGTGELFF. The CDR3 nucleotides are TGCGCCAGCAGCTTAAGCGGGGGGACCGGGGAGCTGTTTTTT.

V usage is TRBV3-1 (or the pseudogene TRBV3-2) and J usage is TRBJ1-6, with 9 bases aligning to TRBD1. V was pared by 7 bases and J by 7 bases, with 14 bases of the junction left unmatched. In germline, CDR1 is LGHDT, CDR2 YNNKEL (reference sequence). This CDR3 region has 17 residues. The CDR3 loop reads CASTPVHRGLGNSPLHF. In DNA form, the CDR3 reads TGTGCCAGCACACCCGTCCACAGGGGGCTCGGCAATTCACCCCTCCACTTT.

The chain uses TRBV5-1 and TRBJ1-3, with 10 bases lining up with TRBD1. Germline-derived CDR1 and CDR2 are SGHRS and YFSETQ. V dropped 3 bases and J dropped 4; count of bases not matched to a gene: 4. The CDR3 runs to 15 residues. DNA for the CDR3: TGCGCCAGCAGCTGGGACAGGGGCTCAGGAAACACCATATATTTT. It specifies CASSWDRGSGNTIYF.

The chain is built from TRBV7-6 and TRBJ1-1; D is ambiguous. V was trimmed by 4 bases and J by 0 bases, leaving 12 bases between them. CDR1 is SGHVS, CDR2 FNYEAQ, per germline. CDR3 size: 15 residues. The CDR3 sequence: CASSYEGGLNTEAFF. CDR3 in DNA: TGTGCCAGCAGCTATGAGGGAGGGCTGAACACTGAAGCTTTCTTT.

The V call is TRBV4-1, the J call TRBJ1-4; tentatively, D is TRBD1 (5 bases). This CDR3 has 16 residues. V lost 0 bases and J 6 bases, leaving 14 bases between the germline ends. The germline V gene has CDR1 MGHRA and CDR2 YSYEKL. The CDR3 loop reads CASSQDGAGVDEKLFF. Written as DNA, the CDR3 is TGCGCCAGCAGCCAAGATGGGGCGGGGGTGGATGAAAAACTGTTTTTT.

The V call is TRBV7-9, the J call TRBJ2-3; TRBD2 matches at 7 bases. Germline CDR1 and CDR2: SEHNR and FQNEAQ (reference sequence). This CDR3 comprises 15 residues. The J segment lost 0 bases and the V segment lost 2 bases, leaving 2 bases of the junction unmatched. CDR3 coding DNA: TGTGCCAGCAGCTTACCCGGGAGGAGCACAGATACGCAGTATTTT. Translating it yields CASSLPGRSTDTQYF.

V is TRBV11-2 and J is TRBJ1-2, with 8 bases identical to TRBD1. Losses at the gene ends were 3 bases for V and 0 bases for J; bases not matched to a gene: 6. CDR3 size: 16 residues. Per the germline V gene, CDR1 is SGHAT and CDR2 is FQNNGV. Written as DNA, the CDR3 is TGTGCCAGCAGCTTTCAGGGGGCATATGCTAACTATGGCTACACCTTC. Translating it yields CASSFQGAYANYGYTF. Full variable domain (outside the CDR3, taken from reference TRBV11-2 and TRBJ1-2): EAGVAQSPRYKIIEKRQSVAFWCNPISGHATLYWYQQILGQGPKLLIQFQNNGVVDDSQLPKDRFSAERLKGVDSTLKIQPAKLEDSAVYLCASSFQGAYANYGYTFGSGTRLTVV.

This clone was recorded only once. This rearrangement joins TRBV19 to TRBJ2-5; TRBD1 matches at 7 bases. After removal of 5 bases from V and 4 bases from J, the junction contained 13 bases not matched to a gene. CDR1 and CDR2 from the germline V gene are LNHDA and SQIVND (reference sequence). This CDR3 spans 16 amino acids. In nucleotides, the CDR3 is TGTGCCAGTAGTCCCCTCCCAACAGGGGACCCAGAGACCCAGTACTTC. Protein product: CASSPLPTGDPETQYF.

Turning to this clone: The sample holds other DNA sequences that translate to the same CDR3. The genes are TRBV20-1 and TRBJ1-1; no clear D gene. Germline V gene sequence: CDR1 DFQATT, CDR2 SNEGSKA (reference sequence). This CDR3 comprises 11 residues. In DNA, the CDR3 is TGCAGCGTGTCGGGAAACACTGAAGCTTTCTTT. This gives the protein CSVSGNTEAFF.

This clone was counted once. The DNA of the CDR3 is TGTGCCAGCCAGACTAGCGGGAGGTTCAATGAGCAGTTCTTC. Its translation: CASQTSGRFNEQFF. The chain combines TRBV6-5 with TRBJ2-1, with 13 bases that match TRBD2. The CDR3 consists of 14 residues. The germline V gene encodes CDR1 MNHEY and CDR2 SVGAGI. V lost 8 bases and J lost 6; bases outside the gene matches: 4.

This chain joins TRBV20-1 and TRBJ1-5; 9 bases are shared with TRBD1. Trimming removed 3 bases from V and 1 base from J; junction bases left unmatched: 16. CDR1 is DFQATT and CDR2 is SNEGSKA in the germline V gene (reference sequence). This CDR3 is built from 19 residues. The CDR3 bases are TGCAGTGCTAGTATGGACAGGGGTACGGTGTGGGGGAGCAATCAGCCCCAGCATTTT. Protein: CSASMDRGTVWGSNQPQHF.

The chain links TRBV6-1 to TRBJ1-2; 7 bases line up with TRBD1. CDR3 length: 13 amino acids. V lost 6 bases to trimming and J lost 4 bases; unmatched junction nucleotides: 5. Germline CDR1 MNHNS, CDR2 SASEGT. The CDR3 DNA is TGTGCCAGCAGCCAGGGACAGCTCTATGGCTACACCTTC. This encodes CASSQGQLYGYTF.

The chain joins TRBV9 to TRBJ2-1; 7 positions agree with TRBD2. J lost 8 bases, V lost 4 bases, and 15 bases had no gene match. The CDR3 consists of 16 residues. In germline, CDR1 is SGDLS, CDR2 YYNGEE. This CDR3 reads CASSPPWASGGDEQFF. CDR3 DNA: TGTGCCAGCAGCCCCCCCTGGGCTAGCGGAGGCGATGAGCAGTTCTTC.

The CDR3 nucleotides read TGCGCCAGCTCACAGCGGGTGGCGGGCGTCAGCTCCTACGAGCAGTACTTC. Translated: CASSQRVAGVSSYEQYF. The chain joins TRBV10-2 to TRBJ2-7; a weak D match, TRBD2 (6 bases). This CDR3 is built from 17 residues. Germline V lookup: CDR1 WSHSY, CDR2 SAAADI. Trimming pared 8 bases from V and 0 bases from J, leaving 23 bases between.

This chain uses TRBV7-3 with TRBJ1-1; D call uncertain. Deletions cut 2 bases from V and 3 bases from J, with 7 bases between. Germline V lookup: CDR1 SGHTA, CDR2 FQGTGA. The CDR3 totals 13 residues. The CDR3 DNA sequence: TGTGCCAGCAGCTTAGCCGGAGACACTGAAGCTTTCTTT. Its translation is CASSLAGDTEAFF. The entire variable domain, with the rest obtained from reference TRBV7-3 and TRBJ1-1, is as follows: GAGVSQTPSNKVTEKGKYVELRCDPISGHTALYWYRQSLGQGPEFLIYFQGTGAADDSGLPNDRFFAVRPEGSVSTLKIQRTERGDSAVYLCASSLAGDTEAFFGQGTRLTVV.